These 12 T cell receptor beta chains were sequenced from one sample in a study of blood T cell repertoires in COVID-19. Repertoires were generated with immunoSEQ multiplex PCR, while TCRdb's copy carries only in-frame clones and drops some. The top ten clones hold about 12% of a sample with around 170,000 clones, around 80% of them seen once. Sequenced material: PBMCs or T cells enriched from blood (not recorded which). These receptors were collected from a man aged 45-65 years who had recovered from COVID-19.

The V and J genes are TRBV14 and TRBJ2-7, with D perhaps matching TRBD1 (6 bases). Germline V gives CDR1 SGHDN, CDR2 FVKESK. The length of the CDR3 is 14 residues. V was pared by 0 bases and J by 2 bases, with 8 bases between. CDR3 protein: CASSQEQGTYEQYF. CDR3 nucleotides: TGTGCCAGCAGCCAAGAACAGGGAACCTACGAGCAGTACTTC.

CDR3 sequence (DNA): TGTGCCAGTAGTGCAGGGGCTGAAAAACTGTTTTTT. Translating gives CASSAGAEKLFF. The V and J genes are TRBV19 and TRBJ1-4, with a possible D match to TRBD1 (6 bases). The CDR3 runs 12 residues. Trimming cost V 5 bases and J 7 bases, with 8 bases left between them. The V gene's germline CDR1 is LNHDA and CDR2 SQIVND (reference sequence).

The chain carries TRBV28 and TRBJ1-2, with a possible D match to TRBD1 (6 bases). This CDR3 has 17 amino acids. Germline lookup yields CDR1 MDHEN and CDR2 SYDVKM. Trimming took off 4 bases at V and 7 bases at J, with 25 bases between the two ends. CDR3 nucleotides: TGTGCCAGCAGTTCCCCGGTGTCGGGGGGGCCCCTTCGTGGCTACACCTTC. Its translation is CASSSPVSGGPLRGYTF.

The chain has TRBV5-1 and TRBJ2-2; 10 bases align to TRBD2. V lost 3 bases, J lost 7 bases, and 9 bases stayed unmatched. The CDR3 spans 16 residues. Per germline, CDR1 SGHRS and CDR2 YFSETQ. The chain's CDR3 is CASSSEAGGRFGELFF. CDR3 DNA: TGCGCCAGCAGCTCTGAAGCGGGGGGGCGATTCGGGGAGCTGTTTTTT.

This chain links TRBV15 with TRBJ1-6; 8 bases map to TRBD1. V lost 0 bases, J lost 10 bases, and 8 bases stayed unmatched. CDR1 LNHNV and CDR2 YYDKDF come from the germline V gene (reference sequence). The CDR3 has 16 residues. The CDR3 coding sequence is TGTGCCACCAGCAGAGATCGGGGACAGGTCTTCTCACCCCTCCACTTT. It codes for CATSRDRGQVFSPLHF.

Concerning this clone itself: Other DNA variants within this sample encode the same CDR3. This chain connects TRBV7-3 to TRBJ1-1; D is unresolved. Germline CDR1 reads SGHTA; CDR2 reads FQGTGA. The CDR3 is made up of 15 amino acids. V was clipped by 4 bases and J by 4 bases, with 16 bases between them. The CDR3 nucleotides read TGTGCCAGCAGCTATACCGGAGTAAGTCCCACTGAAGCTTTCTTT. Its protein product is CASSYTGVSPTEAFF.

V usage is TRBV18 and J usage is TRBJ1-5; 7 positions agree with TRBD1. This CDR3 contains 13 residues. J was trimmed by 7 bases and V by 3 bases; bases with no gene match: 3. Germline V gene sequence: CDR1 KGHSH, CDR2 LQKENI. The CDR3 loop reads CASSPGQHQPQHF. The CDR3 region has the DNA TGTGCCAGCTCACCGGGACAGCACCAGCCCCAGCATTTT. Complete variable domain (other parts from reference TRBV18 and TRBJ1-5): NAGVMQNPRHLVRRRGQEARLRCSPMKGHSHVYWYRQLPEEGLKFMVYLQKENIIDESGMPKERFSAEFPKEGPSILRIQQVVRGDSAAYFCASSPGQHQPQHFGDGTRLSIL.

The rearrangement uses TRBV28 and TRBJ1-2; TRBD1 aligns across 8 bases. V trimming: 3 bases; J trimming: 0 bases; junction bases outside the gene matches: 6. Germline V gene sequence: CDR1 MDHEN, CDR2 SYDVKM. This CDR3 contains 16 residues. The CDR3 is CASSLGTGLTNYGYTF. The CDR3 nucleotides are TGTGCCAGCAGTTTGGGGACAGGCCTTACTAACTATGGCTACACCTTC.

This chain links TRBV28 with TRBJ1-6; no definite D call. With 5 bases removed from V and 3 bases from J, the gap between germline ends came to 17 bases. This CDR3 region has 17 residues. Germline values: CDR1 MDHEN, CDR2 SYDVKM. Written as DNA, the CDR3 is TGTGCCAGCAGTCTGCGTCCGCAACCCTACTATAATTCACCCCTCCACTTT. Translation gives CASSLRPQPYYNSPLHF.

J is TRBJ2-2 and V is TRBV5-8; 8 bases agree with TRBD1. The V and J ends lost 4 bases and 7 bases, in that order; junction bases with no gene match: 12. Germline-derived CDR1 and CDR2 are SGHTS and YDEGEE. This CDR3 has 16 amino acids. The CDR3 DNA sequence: TGTGCCAGCAGCACCAGACAGGGGTACACCGTCGGGGAGCTGTTTTTT. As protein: CASSTRQGYTVGELFF.

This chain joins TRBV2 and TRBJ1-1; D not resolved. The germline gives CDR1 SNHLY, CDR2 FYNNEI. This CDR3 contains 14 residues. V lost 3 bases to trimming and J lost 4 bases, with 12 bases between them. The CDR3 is CASSESARGTEAFF. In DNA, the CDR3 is TGTGCCAGCAGTGAGTCAGCCCGCGGCACTGAAGCTTTCTTT.

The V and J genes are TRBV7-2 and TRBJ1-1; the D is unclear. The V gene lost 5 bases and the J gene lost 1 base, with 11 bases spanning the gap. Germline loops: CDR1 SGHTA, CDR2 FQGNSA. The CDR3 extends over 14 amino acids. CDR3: CASSPQTKNTEAFF. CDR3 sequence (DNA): TGTGCCAGCAGCCCTCAGACAAAGAACACTGAAGCTTTCTTT. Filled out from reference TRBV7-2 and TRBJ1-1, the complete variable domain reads GAGVSQSPSNKVTEKGKDVELRCDPISGHTALYWYRQSLGQGLEFLIYFQGNSAPDKSGLPSDRFSAERTGGSVSTLTIQRTQQEDSAVYLCASSPQTKNTEAFFGQGTRLTVV.